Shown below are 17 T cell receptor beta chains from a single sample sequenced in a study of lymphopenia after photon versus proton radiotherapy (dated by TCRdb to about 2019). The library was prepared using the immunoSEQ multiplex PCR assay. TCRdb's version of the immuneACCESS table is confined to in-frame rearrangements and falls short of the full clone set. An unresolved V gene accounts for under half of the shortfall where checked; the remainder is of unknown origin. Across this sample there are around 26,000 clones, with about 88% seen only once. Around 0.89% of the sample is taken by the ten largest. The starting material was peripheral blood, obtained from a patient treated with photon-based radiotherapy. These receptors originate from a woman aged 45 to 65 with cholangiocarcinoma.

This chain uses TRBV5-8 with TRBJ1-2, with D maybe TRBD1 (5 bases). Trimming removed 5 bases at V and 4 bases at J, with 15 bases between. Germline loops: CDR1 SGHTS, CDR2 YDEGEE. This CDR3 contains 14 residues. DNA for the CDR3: TGTGCCAGCAGGGGTGACAGCCCCACCTATGGCTACACCTTC. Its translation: CASRGDSPTYGYTF.

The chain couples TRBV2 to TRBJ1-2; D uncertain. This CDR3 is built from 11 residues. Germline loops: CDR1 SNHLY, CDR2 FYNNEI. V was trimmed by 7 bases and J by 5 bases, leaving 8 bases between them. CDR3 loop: CASKRSYGYTF. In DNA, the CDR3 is TGTGCCAGCAAGAGATCTTATGGCTACACCTTC.

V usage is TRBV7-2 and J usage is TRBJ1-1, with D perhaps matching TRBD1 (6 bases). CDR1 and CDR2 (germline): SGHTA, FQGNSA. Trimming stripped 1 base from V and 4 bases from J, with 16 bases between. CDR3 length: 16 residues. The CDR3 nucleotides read TGTGCCAGCAGCTTAGGCCCGGGGGCGTGGGGCACTGAAGCTTTCTTT. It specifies CASSLGPGAWGTEAFF.

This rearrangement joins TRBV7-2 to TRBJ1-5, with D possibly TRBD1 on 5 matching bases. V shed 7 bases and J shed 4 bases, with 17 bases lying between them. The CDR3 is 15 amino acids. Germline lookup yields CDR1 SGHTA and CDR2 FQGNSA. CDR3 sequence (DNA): TGTGCCAGCACCCTCACCGGGCAGGGAAATCAGCCCCAGCATTTT. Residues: CASTLTGQGNQPQHF.

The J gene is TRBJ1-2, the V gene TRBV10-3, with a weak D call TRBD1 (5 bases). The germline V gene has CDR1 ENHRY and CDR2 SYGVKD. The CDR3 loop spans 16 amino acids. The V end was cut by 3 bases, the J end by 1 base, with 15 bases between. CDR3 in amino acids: CAISDRGQGLNYGYTF. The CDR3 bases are TGTGCCATCAGTGATCGAGGTCAGGGCCTTAACTATGGCTACACCTTC.

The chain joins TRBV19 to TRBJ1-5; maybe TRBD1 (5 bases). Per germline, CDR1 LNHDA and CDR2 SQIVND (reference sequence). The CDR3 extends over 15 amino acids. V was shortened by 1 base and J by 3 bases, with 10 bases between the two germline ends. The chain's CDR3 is CASSIGGASNQPQHF. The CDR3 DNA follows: TGTGCCAGTAGTATAGGAGGGGCTTCCAATCAGCCCCAGCATTTT.

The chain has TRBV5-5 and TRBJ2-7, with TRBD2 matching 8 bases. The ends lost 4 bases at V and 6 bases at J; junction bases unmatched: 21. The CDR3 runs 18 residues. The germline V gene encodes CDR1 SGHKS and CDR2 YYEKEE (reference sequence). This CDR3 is CASSPRRSGGLVAGEQYF. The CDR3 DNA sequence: TGTGCCAGCAGCCCCCGGCGGAGCGGGGGCCTCGTTGCTGGCGAGCAGTACTTC.

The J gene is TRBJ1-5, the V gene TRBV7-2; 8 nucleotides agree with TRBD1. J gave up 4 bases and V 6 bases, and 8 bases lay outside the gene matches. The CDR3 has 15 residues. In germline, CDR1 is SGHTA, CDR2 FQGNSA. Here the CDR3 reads CASSPDRGWNQPQHF. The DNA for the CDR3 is TGTGCCAGCAGTCCCGACAGGGGTTGGAATCAGCCCCAGCATTTT. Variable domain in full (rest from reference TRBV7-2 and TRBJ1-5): GAGVSQSPSNKVTEKGKDVELRCDPISGHTALYWYRQSLGQGLEFLIYFQGNSAPDKSGLPSDRFSAERTGGSVSTLTIQRTQQEDSAVYLCASSPDRGWNQPQHFGDGTRLSIL.

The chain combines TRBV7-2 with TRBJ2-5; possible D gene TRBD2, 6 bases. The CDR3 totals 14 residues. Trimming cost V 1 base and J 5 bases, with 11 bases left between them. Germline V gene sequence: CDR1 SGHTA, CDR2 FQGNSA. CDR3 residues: CASSLVGGMETQYF. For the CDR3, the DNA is TGTGCCAGCAGCTTAGTTGGAGGGATGGAGACCCAGTACTTC.

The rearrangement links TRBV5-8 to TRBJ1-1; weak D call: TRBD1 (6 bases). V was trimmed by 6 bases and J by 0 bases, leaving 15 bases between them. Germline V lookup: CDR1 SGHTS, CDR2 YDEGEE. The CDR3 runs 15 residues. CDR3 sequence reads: CASTRQDSLNTEAFF. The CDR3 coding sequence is TGTGCCAGCACCAGACAGGATTCGTTGAACACTGAAGCTTTCTTT.

This chain's CDR3 is CAWSYPRETDTQYF. The CDR3 DNA sequence: TGTGCCTGGAGTTACCCCAGGGAAACAGATACGCAGTATTTT. The rearrangement joins TRBV30 to TRBJ2-3; D may be TRBD1 (5 bases). The CDR3 is made up of 14 amino acids. Germline-derived CDR1 and CDR2 are GTSNPN and SVGIG (reference sequence). The ends were cut back, 2 bases at V and 3 bases at J, with 12 bases in the middle.

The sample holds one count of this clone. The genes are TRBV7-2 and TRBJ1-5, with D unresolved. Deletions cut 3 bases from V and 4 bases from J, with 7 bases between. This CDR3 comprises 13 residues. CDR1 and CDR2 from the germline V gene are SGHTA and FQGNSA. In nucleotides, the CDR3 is TGTGCCAGCAGCTTTCGGGGTAATCAGCCCCAGCATTTT. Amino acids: CASSFRGNQPQHF.

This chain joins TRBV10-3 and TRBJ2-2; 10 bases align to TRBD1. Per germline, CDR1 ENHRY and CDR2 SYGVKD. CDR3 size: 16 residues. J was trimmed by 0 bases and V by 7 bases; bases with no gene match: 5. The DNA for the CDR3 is TGTGCCATCAACTATGGACAGGGGGCGAACACCGGGGAGCTGTTTTTT. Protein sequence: CAINYGQGANTGELFF.

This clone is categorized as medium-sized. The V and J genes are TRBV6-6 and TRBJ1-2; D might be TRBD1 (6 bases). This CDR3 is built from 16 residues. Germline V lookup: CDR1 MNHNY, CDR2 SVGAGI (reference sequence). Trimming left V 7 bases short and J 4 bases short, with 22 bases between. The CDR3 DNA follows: TGTGCCAGCATCAACCCCAACAGGGATTTGCGCTATGGCTACACCTTC. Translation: CASINPNRDLRYGYTF.

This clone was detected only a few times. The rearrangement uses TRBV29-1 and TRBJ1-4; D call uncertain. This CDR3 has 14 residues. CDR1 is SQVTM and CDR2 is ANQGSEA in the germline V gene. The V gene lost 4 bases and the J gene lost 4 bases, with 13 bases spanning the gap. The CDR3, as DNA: TGCAGCGTTGGCGGAGGTTCCTTTAATGAAAAACTGTTTTTT. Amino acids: CSVGGGSFNEKLFF. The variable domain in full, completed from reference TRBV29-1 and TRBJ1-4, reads SAVISQKPSRDICQRGTSLTIQCQVDSQVTMMFWYRQQPGQSLTLIATANQGSEATYESGFVIDKFPISRPNLTFSTLTVSNMSPEDSSIYLCSVGGGSFNEKLFFGSGTQLSVL.

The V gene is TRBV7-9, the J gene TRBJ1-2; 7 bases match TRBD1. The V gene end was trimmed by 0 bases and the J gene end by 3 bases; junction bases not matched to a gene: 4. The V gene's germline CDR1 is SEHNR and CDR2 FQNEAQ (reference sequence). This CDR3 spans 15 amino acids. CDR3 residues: CASSLAQGGYYGYTF. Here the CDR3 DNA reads TGTGCCAGCAGCTTAGCGCAAGGGGGCTACTATGGCTACACCTTC. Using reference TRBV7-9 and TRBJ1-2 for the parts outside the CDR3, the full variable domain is DTGVSQNPRHKITKRGQNVTFRCDPISEHNRLYWYRQTLGQGPEFLTYFQNEAQLEKSRLLSDRFSAERPKGSFSTLEIQRTEQGDSAMYLCASSLAQGGYYGYTFGSGTRLTVV.

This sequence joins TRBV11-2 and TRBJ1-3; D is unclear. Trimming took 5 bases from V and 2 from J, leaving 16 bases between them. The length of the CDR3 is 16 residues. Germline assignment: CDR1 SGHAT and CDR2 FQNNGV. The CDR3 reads CASSQDRRSTGNTIYF. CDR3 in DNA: TGTGCCAGCAGCCAAGATCGGCGGAGCACTGGAAACACCATATATTTT.